The 18 T cell receptor beta chains given below trace back to one sample, sequenced in a study of vaccination and CD4 T cells after COVID-19. The Oncomine TCR Beta short-read assay was applied to DNA of cultured CD4+ T cells. TCRdb reprocessed the PCR reads via MiXCR and lists one record per CDR3 protein. The sample yields 20,000 to 30,000 distinct CDR3 sequences, roughly 65% seen once. Documented treatment: roughly ten-day PBMC culture with coronavirus spike peptide pools or control peptides (ViraFEST assay). Their recognized antigens are unknown. The specimen was CD4+ T cells from blood, cultured in vitro, collected after SARS-CoV-2 vaccination. These receptors all stem from a human donor who received a COVID-19 vaccine.

The V gene is TRBV12-3 or TRBV12-4, the J gene TRBJ1-2; TRBD1 is a possible D gene (5 bases). This CDR3 is built from 12 residues. Trimming took off 5 bases at V and 6 bases at J, with 10 bases between the two ends. CDR3: CASSRGENGYTF. CDR3 DNA sequence: TGTGCCAGCAGTAGAGGGGAAAATGGCTACACCTTC.

Comments on this clonotype: This clone may be a read error of a much larger clone one base away. The genes are TRBV20-1 and TRBJ1-5; 8 bases line up with TRBD1. CDR3 length equals 16 residues. Germline assignment: CDR1 DFQATT and CDR2 SNEGSKA (reference sequence). The CDR3 sequence: CGAKNIDRGGNQPQHF. The CDR3 coding sequence is TGCGGTGCTAAAAACATCGACAGGGGTGGCAATCAGCCCCAGCATTTT.

V usage is TRBV12-3 or TRBV12-4 and J usage is TRBJ1-6; D remains ambiguous. This CDR3 region has 13 residues. The V end was cut by 3 bases, the J end by 12 bases, with 12 bases between. The chain's CDR3 is CASSFGVWEPLHF. CDR3 DNA sequence: TGTGCCAGCAGTTTTGGAGTATGGGAACCCCTCCACTTT.

The chain recombines TRBV12-5 with TRBJ2-1; D is unresolved. This CDR3 is 18 amino acids long. Trimming removed 5 bases from V and 0 bases from J, with 20 bases in between. From germline, CDR1 is LGHNT and CDR2 FRNRAP. CDR3 coding DNA: TGTGCTAGTGGTGTAGGGTATCCGTTGCGAGACTCCTACAATGAGCAGTTCTTC. Protein sequence: CASGVGYPLRDSYNEQFF.

The chain uses TRBV10-3 and TRBJ2-5; D is possibly TRBD2 (5 bases). Germline V lookup: CDR1 ENHRY, CDR2 SYGVKD. This CDR3 spans 12 amino acids. V lost 6 bases to trimming and J lost 1 base, with 6 bases between them. The CDR3 region is CAIRGSQETQYF. CDR3 nucleotide sequence: TGTGCCATCAGGGGGAGCCAAGAGACCCAGTACTTC.

The table lists this clonotype with a few counts. The chain uses TRBV11-2 and TRBJ2-3, with 10 bases lining up with TRBD2. This CDR3 contains 14 residues. Trimming removed 2 bases from V and 6 bases from J; junction bases left unmatched: 2. In germline, CDR1 is SGHAT, CDR2 FQNNGV. CDR3 nucleotides: TGTGCCAGCAGCTTAAGCGGGGGGGAGGATACGCAGTATTTT. This sequence encodes CASSLSGGEDTQYF.

J is TRBJ1-2 and V is TRBV19; a weak D match, TRBD1 (6 bases). CDR1 is LNHDA and CDR2 is SQIVND in the germline V gene (reference sequence). CDR3 length equals 13 residues. Between the trimmed V and J ends, which lost 0 bases and 6 bases, there was a span of 8 bases. CDR3 nucleotides: TGTGCCAGTAGTATAGAGGGGGCGCATGGCTACACCTTC. Translated, it gives CASSIEGAHGYTF.

The chain is built from TRBV16 and TRBJ1-3, with D tentatively TRBD1 (5 bases). This CDR3 spans 16 amino acids. Trimming removed 0 bases from V and 2 bases from J, with 11 bases in between. Per germline, CDR1 KGHSY and CDR2 FQNENV. The CDR3 region is CASSQSGRGTGNTIYF. CDR3 nucleotide sequence: TGTGCCAGCAGCCAATCAGGAAGGGGAACTGGAAACACCATATATTTT.

The rearrangement uses TRBV10-3 and TRBJ1-6, with D possibly TRBD1 on 6 matching bases. Trimming removed 3 bases from V and 3 bases from J, with 9 bases in between. Germline lookup yields CDR1 ENHRY and CDR2 SYGVKD. There are 15 residues in the CDR3. The CDR3 spells CAISDGQHYNSPLHF. As DNA, the CDR3 is TGTGCCATCAGTGACGGACAGCACTATAATTCACCCCTCCACTTT.

The gene calls are TRBV6-1 and TRBJ2-7; 8 bases fit TRBD1. CDR3 length: 12 amino acids. Looked up from germline, CDR1 is MNHNS and CDR2 is SASEGT. V trimming: 4 bases; J trimming: 5 bases; junction bases outside the gene matches: 1. CDR3: CASSGRGHEQYF. In DNA form, the CDR3 reads TGTGCCAGCAGTGGCAGGGGGCACGAGCAGTACTTC.

This chain joins TRBV20-1 and TRBJ2-7; D may be TRBD1 (5 bases). The germline V and J ends were trimmed by 2 bases and 3 bases, with 11 bases remaining between them. This CDR3 region has 13 residues. The germline CDR1 and CDR2 sequences are DFQATT and SNEGSKA (reference sequence). The CDR3 DNA sequence: TGCAGTGCTAGATTGCAGGGCCGCTACGAGCAGTACTTC. Translation: CSARLQGRYEQYF.

The chain combines TRBV20-1 with TRBJ2-3; TRBD2 matches at 8 bases. The CDR3 length is 17 residues. The germline V gene has CDR1 DFQATT and CDR2 SNEGSKA (reference sequence). J gave up 3 bases and V 0 bases, and 11 bases lay outside the gene matches. CDR3: CSARELGLVVRTDTQYF. CDR3 DNA: TGCAGTGCTAGAGAACTGGGACTAGTCGTACGGACAGATACGCAGTATTTT.

The V gene is TRBV7-8, the J gene TRBJ2-7, with 8 nucleotides matching TRBD2. The CDR3 totals 13 residues. CDR1 SGHVS and CDR2 FQNEAQ come from the germline V gene. Trimming cost V 3 bases and J 6 bases; bases outside gene matches: 4. CDR3 sequence reads: CASSFGAGVEQYF. The CDR3 nucleotides read TGTGCCAGCAGCTTTGGAGCGGGGGTCGAGCAGTACTTC.

CDR3 DNA sequence: TGTGCCAGCCGACCTAGCTCCTACAATGAGCAGTTCTTC. Residues: CASRPSSYNEQFF. The V call is TRBV19, the J call TRBJ2-1; unclear D gene. Trimming took 9 bases from V and 0 from J, leaving 9 bases between them. Germline V gives CDR1 LNHDA, CDR2 SQIVND (reference sequence). The CDR3 runs to 13 residues. Based on the CDR3 plus reference TRBV19 and TRBJ2-1, the full variable domain is DGGITQSPKYLFRKEGQNVTLSCEQNLNHDAMYWYRQDPGQGLRLIYYSQIVNDFQKGDIAEGYSVSREKKESFPLTVTSAQKNPTAFYLCASRPSSYNEQFFGPGTRLTVL.

This chain links TRBV6-1 with TRBJ1-6; D gene uncertain. V dropped 0 bases and J dropped 5 bases, with 8 bases sitting between them. Per germline, CDR1 MNHNS and CDR2 SASEGT. The CDR3 runs to 15 residues. CDR3 in amino acids: CASSEARVHNSPLHF. CDR3 bases: TGTGCCAGCAGTGAAGCTAGGGTCCATAATTCACCCCTCCACTTT.

The chain has TRBV20-1 and TRBJ1-1; the D is unclear. Trimming left V 3 bases short and J 0 bases short, with 14 bases between. CDR1 and CDR2 (germline): DFQATT, SNEGSKA (reference sequence). This CDR3 is built from 15 residues. CDR3 region: CSASPPRVMNTEAFF. CDR3 DNA: TGCAGTGCTAGCCCTCCGAGGGTTATGAACACTGAAGCTTTCTTT.

This clonotype has just a few counts. The chain is built from TRBV6-1 and TRBJ1-6; the match to TRBD1 covers 11 bases. The germline gives CDR1 MNHNS, CDR2 SASEGT. There are 15 residues in the CDR3. Losses at the gene ends were 3 bases for V and 9 bases for J; bases not matched to a gene: 4. CDR3 nucleotides: TGTGCCAGCAGTGAGGGACAGGGGGAGACTTCACCCCTCCACTTT. This sequence encodes CASSEGQGETSPLHF.

The chain joins TRBV3-1 to TRBJ2-5; D call uncertain. CDR3 length equals 11 residues. With 0 bases removed from V and 6 bases from J, the gap between germline ends came to 2 bases. Germline-derived CDR1 and CDR2 are LGHDT and YNNKEL (reference sequence). CDR3 nucleotide sequence: TGTGCCAGCAGCCAAGAAAAGACCCAGTACTTC. This sequence encodes CASSQEKTQYF.